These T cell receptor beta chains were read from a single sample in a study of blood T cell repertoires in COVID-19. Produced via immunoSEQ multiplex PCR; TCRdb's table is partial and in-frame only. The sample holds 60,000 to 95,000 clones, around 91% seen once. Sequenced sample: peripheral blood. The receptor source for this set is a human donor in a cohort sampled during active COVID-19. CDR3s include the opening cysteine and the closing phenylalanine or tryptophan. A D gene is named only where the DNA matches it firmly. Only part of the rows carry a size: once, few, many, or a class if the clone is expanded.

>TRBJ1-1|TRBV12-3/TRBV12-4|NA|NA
TGTGCCAGCAGTCAACAGAGTAGAGCTGAAGCTTTCTTT
CASSQQSRAEAFF
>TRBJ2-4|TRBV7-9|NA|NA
TGTGCCAGCACCCAGGGCAGCCCCGGGGCCAAAAACATTCAGTACTTC
CASTQGSPGAKNIQYF
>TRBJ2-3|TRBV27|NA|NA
TGTGCCAGCAGTTTGGCCGGACTAGGGGGTACAGATACGCAGTATTTT
CASSLAGLGGTDTQYF
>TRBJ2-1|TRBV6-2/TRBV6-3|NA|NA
TGTGCCAGCAGTTATGACATCACCGGGGGATCCTACAATGAGCAGTTCTTC
CASSYDITGGSYNEQFF
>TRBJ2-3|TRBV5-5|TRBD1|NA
TGTGCCAGCAGCTTGGAGGGACAGGTCCCAGATACGCAGTATTTT
CASSLEGQVPDTQYF
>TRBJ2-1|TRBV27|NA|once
TGTGCCAGCAGTTTCCGATCGGGGATCTCCTACAATGAGCAGTTCTTC
CASSFRSGISYNEQFF
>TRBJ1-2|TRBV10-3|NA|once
TGTGCCATCAGTGAGACAGGGTTAAGCTATGGCTACACCTTC
CAISETGLSYGYTF
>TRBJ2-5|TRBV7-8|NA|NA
TGTGCCAGCAGCTTAGGGCTTAAAGAGACCCAGTACTTC
CASSLGLKETQYF
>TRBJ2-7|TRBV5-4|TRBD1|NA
TGTGCCAGCAGCCAATACAGGACAGGGGGTCTCGACGAGCAGTACTTC
CASSQYRTGGLDEQYF
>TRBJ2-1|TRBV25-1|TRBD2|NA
TGTGCCAGCGGCCAAGGGACTAGCGGGGGAGACTCCTACAATGAGCAGTTCTTC
CASGQGTSGGDSYNEQFF
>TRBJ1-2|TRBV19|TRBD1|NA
TGTGCCAGTATCCCGGACAGGGGGGACTATGGCTACACCTTC
CASIPDRGDYGYTF
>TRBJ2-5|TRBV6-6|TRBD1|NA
TGTGCCAGCAGTTACCTAAGACAGGGATCGATAAAGACCCAGTACTTC
CASSYLRQGSIKTQYF
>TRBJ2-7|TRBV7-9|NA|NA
TGTGCCAGCAGCTTACAGGGGAGCTCCTACGAGCAGTACTTC
CASSLQGSSYEQYF
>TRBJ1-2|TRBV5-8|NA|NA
TGTGCCAGCAGCCCGGTAGCTAGGGGCCGTTATGGCTACACCTTC
CASSPVARGRYGYTF
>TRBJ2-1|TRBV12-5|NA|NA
TGTGCTAGTGGTTTTCCGATCCCGGGGGGCCCCTACAATGAGCAGTTCTTC
CASGFPIPGGPYNEQFF
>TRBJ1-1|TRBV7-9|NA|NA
TGTGCCAGCAGCTTAGGAGCGTTGAGTATGAACACTGAAGCTTTCTTT
CASSLGALSMNTEAFF
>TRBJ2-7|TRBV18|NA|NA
TGTGCCAGCTCACCGGGACAAGGCTCCTACGAGCAGTACTTC
CASSPGQGSYEQYF
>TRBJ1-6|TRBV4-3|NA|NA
TGCGCCAGCAGCCAAGGCGCAATACTTCTTAGCTCCTATAATTCACCCCTCCACTTT
CASSQGAILLSSYNSPLHF
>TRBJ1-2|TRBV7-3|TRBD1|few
TGTGCCAGCAGCCCGGGACAGGGAGTTCATGGCTACACCTTC
CASSPGQGVHGYTF
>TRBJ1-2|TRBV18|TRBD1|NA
TGTGCCAGCTCACAACTCGGGACAGGGGGCTACACCTTC
CASSQLGTGGYTF
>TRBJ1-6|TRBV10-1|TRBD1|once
TGCGCCAGCAGCCCGGGACAGGGTTTTCTCCTCCACTTT
CASSPGQGFLLHF
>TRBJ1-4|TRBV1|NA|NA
TGCACCAGCAGCCAAGATGGGGGGGAAAAACTGTTTTTT
CTSSQDGGEKLFF
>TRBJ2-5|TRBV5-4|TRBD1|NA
TGTGCCAGCAGCCGCGGACAGGGCTTCGCGGAGACCCAGTACTTC
CASSRGQGFAETQYF
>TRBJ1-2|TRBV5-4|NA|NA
TGTGCCAGCAGCTTGTGGGGGGGCCGCGGCTACACCTTC
CASSLWGGRGYTF
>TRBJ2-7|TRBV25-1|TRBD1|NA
TGTGCCAGCAAAGGGGGCAAGGACGGCAGATGGAGCGAGCAGTACTTC
CASKGGKDGRWSEQYF
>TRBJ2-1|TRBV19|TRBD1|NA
TGTGCCAGTAGGCGAAACTATGGGACAGGGGGCAATGAGCAGTTCTTC
CASRRNYGTGGNEQFF
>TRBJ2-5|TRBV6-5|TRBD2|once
TGTGCCAGCACCCCTGCCGGCGGGGGGCGTGAGACCCAGTACTTC
CASTPAGGGRETQYF
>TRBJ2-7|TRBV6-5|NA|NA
TGTGCCAGCAGCCCACAGGGTTCAACCTACGAGCAGTACTTC
CASSPQGSTYEQYF
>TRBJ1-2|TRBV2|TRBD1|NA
TGTGCCAGCAGTAACGGACAGGGGTATGGCTACACCTTC
CASSNGQGYGYTF
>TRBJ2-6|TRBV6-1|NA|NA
TGTGCCAGCAGTGCGGTTTTGGGAGGTGGGGCCAACGTCCTGACTTTC
CASSAVLGGGANVLTF
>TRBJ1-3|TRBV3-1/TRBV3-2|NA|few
TGTGCCAGCAGCCGGGGGGGCGCTGGAAACACCATATATTTT
CASSRGGAGNTIYF
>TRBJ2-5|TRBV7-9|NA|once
TGTGCCAGCAGCTTAGCTGGACACAGGAGGGAAGAGACCCAGTACTTC
CASSLAGHRREETQYF
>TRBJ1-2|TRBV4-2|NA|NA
TGTGCCAGCAGCCAAGACGCAGCTAACTATGGCTACACCTTC
CASSQDAANYGYTF
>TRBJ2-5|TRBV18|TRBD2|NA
TGTGCCAGCAAGATACTAGCGGAGGAGACCCAGTACTTC
CASKILAEETQYF
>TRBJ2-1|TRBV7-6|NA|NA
TGTGCCAGCAGCTTGTGGCTAGCAGGCGAGCAGTTCTTC
CASSLWLAGEQFF
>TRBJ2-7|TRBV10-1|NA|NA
TGCGCCAGCAGTGAGTCCGGGCAGGGGTACGAGCAGTACTTC
CASSESGQGYEQYF
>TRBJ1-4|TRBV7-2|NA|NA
TGTGCCAGCAGCTTTGGACAGTCAAATGAAAAACTGTTTTTT
CASSFGQSNEKLFF
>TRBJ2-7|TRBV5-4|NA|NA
TGTGCCAGCAGCTTGGTCGGACAGCTCTCCTACGAGCAGTACTTC
CASSLVGQLSYEQYF
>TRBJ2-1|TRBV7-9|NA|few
TGTGCCAGCGTTCCCCAGGAGGATGAGCAGTTCTTC
CASVPQEDEQFF
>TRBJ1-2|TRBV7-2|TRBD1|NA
TGTGCCAGCAGCCCGACGACCGGGACAGGGTTTAGGTATGGCTACACCTTC
CASSPTTGTGFRYGYTF
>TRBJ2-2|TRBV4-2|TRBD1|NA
TGTGCCAGCAGCCAAGTTTACGGGACAGGGGGCTCCGGGGAGCTGTTTTTT
CASSQVYGTGGSGELFF
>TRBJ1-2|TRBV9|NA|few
TGTGCCAGCAGCGTATCGGGGTCGGGTGGCTACACCTTC
CASSVSGSGGYTF
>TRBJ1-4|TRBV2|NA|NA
TGTGCCAGCAGTCCAAGGGGGTATTTTGCAAAACTGTTTTTT
CASSPRGYFAKLFF
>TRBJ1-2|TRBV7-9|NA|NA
TGTGCCAGCAGCCAAAACCCCGGACAGTCAAGCTATGGCTACACCTTC
CASSQNPGQSSYGYTF
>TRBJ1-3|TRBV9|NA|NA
TGTGCCAGCAGCGTCTCCCTACAGGGATTCGGAAACACCATATATTTT
CASSVSLQGFGNTIYF
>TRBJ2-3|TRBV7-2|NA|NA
TGTGCCAGCAGCCCAGGAGGGTTTACTAGCACAGATACGCAGTATTTT
CASSPGGFTSTDTQYF
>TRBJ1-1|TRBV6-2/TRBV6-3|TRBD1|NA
TGTGCCAGCAGTTTGTACAGGGGTTACGCTTTCTTT
CASSLYRGYAFF
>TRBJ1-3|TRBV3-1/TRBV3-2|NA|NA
TGTGCCAGCAGCCCACAGTACTCTGGAAACACCATATATTTT
CASSPQYSGNTIYF
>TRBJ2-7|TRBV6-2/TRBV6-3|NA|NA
TGTGCCAGCAGCCCTGGCGGATACGAGCAGTACTTC
CASSPGGYEQYF
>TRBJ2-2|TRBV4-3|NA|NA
TGCGCCAGCAGCCAAGTCAGGGGAACCGGGGAGCTGTTTTTT
CASSQVRGTGELFF
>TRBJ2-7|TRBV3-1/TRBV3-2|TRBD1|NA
TGTGCCAGCAGCCGGACAGGGCCTTCCTACGAGCAGTACTTC
CASSRTGPSYEQYF
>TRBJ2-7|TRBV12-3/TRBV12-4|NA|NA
TGTGCCAGCAGTCCAAGCTTCTCCTACGAGCAGTACTTC
CASSPSFSYEQYF
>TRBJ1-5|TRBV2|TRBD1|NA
TGTGCCAGCAGCGGGCCAGGGGGCGATTATAGCAATCAGCCCCAGCATTTT
CASSGPGGDYSNQPQHF
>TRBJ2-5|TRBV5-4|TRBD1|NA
TGTGCCAGCAGTGTTCAGGGGGCACGAGAGACCCAGTACTTC
CASSVQGARETQYF
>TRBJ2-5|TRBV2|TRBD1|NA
TGTGCCAGCAGTGAAGTAGGGTTAGGGGGCGGTGAGACCCAGTACTTC
CASSEVGLGGGETQYF
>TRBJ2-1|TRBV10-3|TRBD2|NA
TGTGCCATCACCGATGGTAGCGGGCCAGCCTACAATGAGCAGTTCTTC
CAITDGSGPAYNEQFF
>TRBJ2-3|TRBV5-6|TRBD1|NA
TGTGCCAGCGCCCGGGACAGCCCAGATACGCAGTATTTT
CASARDSPDTQYF
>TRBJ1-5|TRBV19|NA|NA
TGTGCCAGTAGTATAGTTCCGGGAGGCCAGCCCCAGCATTTT
CASSIVPGGQPQHF
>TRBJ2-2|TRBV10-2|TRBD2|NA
TGCGCCAGCAGTGAGTGGGCGGGGGGTTCCGGGGAGCTGTTTTTT
CASSEWAGGSGELFF
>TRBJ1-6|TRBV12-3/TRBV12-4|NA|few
TGTGCCAGCAGTTTTCCGGGATCACCCCTCCACTTT
CASSFPGSPLHF